Listed below are T cell receptor beta chains from one sample, sequenced in a study of T-cell reconstitution after alpha-beta-depleted transplantation in children. TCRdb re-derived calls from the PCR reads in MiXCR, one entry per CDR3 protein. This sample has nearly 250,000 distinct CDR3 sequences, with 6.5% to 10% found just once. The source material was PBMCs, mostly from graft donor cells, sampled 180 days after TCRalphabeta/CD19-depleted stem cell transplant. The receptor set was obtained from a male patient under 18 who had a stem cell transplant for acute lymphoblastic leukemia, so the T cells may come from the graft donor. CDR3s leave out the opening cysteine and the closing phenylalanine or tryptophan. Fields, in order: V gene, CDR3 protein.

TRBV9 ASSVDGHTNEKLF
TRBV7-9 ASSSGQAHQPQH
TRBV3-1 ASSQVWNYGYT
TRBV7-2 ASSGPIIRSGASYNEQF
TRBV7-2 ASSLEPLRVETQY
TRBV20-1 SARGGGKYEQY
TRBV19 ASRDSFHEKLF
TRBV7-9 ASSLGDRATNEKLF
TRBV5-1 ASSLRLAGLNEQF
TRBV28 ASSVHGQGAYEQY
TRBV27 ASSRLADTYEQY
TRBV7-9 ASSHRTDSSPNIQY
TRBV25-1 ASSPGTSGRSETQY
TRBV20-1 SATLGTRSGYT
TRBV5-1 ASSRPGLDEQF
TRBV29-1 SVARHHNEKLF
TRBV4-1 ASSQGTSGRYRTDTQY
TRBV3-1 ASSRRGGESFEQY
TRBV10-2 ASIMKEGGGYT
TRBV20-1 SASSGGLDTQY
TRBV20-1 SARTGGLASYEQY
TRBV5-1 ASSFDPGRNSPLH
TRBV4-1 ASKKIQSGYGYT
TRBV7-9 ASSRHRGPLNTEAF
TRBV28 ASSLGGWNQPQH
TRBV28 ASSFRNTGELF
TRBV12-3/TRBV12-4 ASSPGGNTIY
TRBV28 ASSSTPSGREREQY
TRBV24-1 ATSDPTGSNTGELF
TRBV7-9 ASSSGTSGPYEQY
TRBV7-6 ASSPRTGTRGFGELF
TRBV27 ASSSRDLLYNEQF
TRBV12-3/TRBV12-4 ASSLWDRGGTEAF
TRBV5-1 ASTWGASQKNEEF
TRBV2 ASSDPGDSPTYEQY
TRBV7-2 ASSLARGGGPNTGELF
TRBV24-1 ATSDWGGVNTGELF
TRBV5-8 ASSLGQASSYEQY
TRBV20-1 SARLAGSYEQY
TRBV6-4 ASSEVGQGADEQF
TRBV12-3/TRBV12-4 ASSFRSRVEAF
TRBV25-1 ASSCGRAPYNEQF
TRBV11-2 ASSSPTGLQETQY
TRBV2 VTGPGDSPLH
TRBV5-1 ASRLSGKGDTQY